Listed below are T cell receptor beta chains from one sample, sequenced in a study of T cell responses to AZD1222 COVID-19 vaccine. Profiling relied on immunoSEQ multiplex PCR, and the TCRdb table lists in-frame clones only, not all of them. Seen here are tens of thousands of clones, around 84% observed once, and the top ten hold approximately 13%. This specimen was peripheral blood, taken on day 0 of AZD1222 vaccination. Receptors originate from an adult in good health. Both conserved end residues are part of each CDR3. The D gene is left open where the match is weak. Not all rows give a size; the values are once, few, many and, for expanded clones, a class.

d_gene | j_gene | abundance | v_gene | CDR3nt | CDR3aa
- | TRBJ1-2 | few | TRBV7-8 | TGTGCCAGCAGCTTAGGGGCAGTAACATCTGGCTACACCTTC | CASSLGAVTSGYTF
- | TRBJ1-3 | - | TRBV24-1 | TGTGCCACCAGTGATCCCCTGGGAAACACCATATATTTT | CATSDPLGNTIYF
- | TRBJ2-1 | - | TRBV9 | TGTGCCAGCAGCGTCCTGGTCCCGAGCTCCTACAATGAGCAGTTCTTC | CASSVLVPSSYNEQFF
- | TRBJ1-3 | - | TRBV3-1/TRBV3-2 | TGTGCCAGCAGCACCGCAGGGCTTAGGGGAAACACCATATATTTT | CASSTAGLRGNTIYF
- | TRBJ1-2 | - | TRBV6-5 | TGTGCCAGCAGTTACTCGGGGTGGGACTATGGCTACACCTTC | CASSYSGWDYGYTF
- | TRBJ2-3 | - | TRBV7-9 | TGTGCCAGCAGTAAGGGGAGAACCACAGATACGCAGTATTTT | CASSKGRTTDTQYF
- | TRBJ1-3 | few | TRBV7-9 | TGTGCCAGCAGCTTAGGGGCAGGGATCTCTGGAAACACCATATATTTT | CASSLGAGISGNTIYF
- | TRBJ1-4 | - | TRBV2 | TGTGCCAGCAGTGCGGGCAGGGGAAGCAATGAAAAACTGTTTTTT | CASSAGRGSNEKLFF
- | TRBJ2-1 | - | TRBV4-1 | TGCGCCAGCAGCCAAGATGGAGTCGGAGGTTATAGGTTCTTC | CASSQDGVGGYRFF
TRBD1 | TRBJ2-7 | - | TRBV6-5 | TGTGCCAGCAGTTACGGACAGGGGAACTACGAGCAGTACTTC | CASSYGQGNYEQYF
TRBD1 | TRBJ2-3 | - | TRBV7-6 | TGTGCCAGCAGCTTAGCATTGGGACAGCCCACAGATACGCAGTATTTT | CASSLALGQPTDTQYF
TRBD1 | TRBJ2-5 | - | TRBV19 | TGTGCCAGTAGTACCCCCCCCGGGACAGGCCAAGAGACCCAGTACTTC | CASSTPPGTGQETQYF
- | TRBJ2-7 | few | TRBV30 | TGTGCCTGGAGTGTATTGGGAAGTTACGAGCAGTACTTC | CAWSVLGSYEQYF
- | TRBJ2-2 | - | TRBV29-1 | TGCAGCACAATGGACAGCTTGAACACCGGGGAGCTGTTTTTT | CSTMDSLNTGELFF
TRBD1 | TRBJ2-5 | - | TRBV7-9 | TGTGCCAGCAGCTTAGTTCGGACAGGAGAGACCCAGTACTTC | CASSLVRTGETQYF
- | TRBJ2-5 | - | TRBV18 | TGTGCCAGCTCACCACCTGCCGGCCAAGAGACCCAGTACTTC | CASSPPAGQETQYF
- | TRBJ2-1 | - | TRBV2 | TGTGCCAGCAGAGATCTGAGGGGCATTAACAATGAGCAGTTCTTC | CASRDLRGINNEQFF
- | TRBJ1-1 | - | TRBV19 | TGTGCCAGTAGTATACAACCCATGAGCAGAATGAACACTGAAGCTTTCTTT | CASSIQPMSRMNTEAFF
- | TRBJ2-3 | - | TRBV5-1 | TGCGCCAGCAGCTTGACAGTGGGGGGTATAGATACGCAGTATTTT | CASSLTVGGIDTQYF
- | TRBJ1-1 | - | TRBV11-2 | TGTGCCAGCAGCTTAGGTAGGGAAATCACTGAAGCTTTCTTT | CASSLGREITEAFF
- | TRBJ2-5 | - | TRBV7-2 | TGTGCCAGCACGCTTTCTCTGGGGCCCGAGAAGACCCAGTACTTC | CASTLSLGPEKTQYF
- | TRBJ2-2 | - | TRBV5-1 | TGCGCCAGCAGCCCCGGGCAGGGGTACACCGGGGAGCTGTTTTTT | CASSPGQGYTGELFF
- | TRBJ2-1 | - | TRBV9 | TGTGCCAGCAGCGTAGGGCCAGCGTTCTCCTACAATGAGCAGTTCTTC | CASSVGPAFSYNEQFF
- | TRBJ1-2 | - | TRBV12-3/TRBV12-4 | TGTGCCAGCAGTACGGACGGTCTCTATGGCTACACCTTC | CASSTDGLYGYTF
TRBD1 | TRBJ1-2 | - | TRBV20-1 | TGCAGTGCTAGTCCCGGACAGGGGTTTTTGTATGGCTACACCTTC | CSASPGQGFLYGYTF
- | TRBJ2-2 | - | TRBV7-2 | TGTGCCAGCAGCTCGAGCCGCAAATCCGGGGAGCTGTTTTTT | CASSSSRKSGELFF